This entry is about one TCR beta chain. Germline V gene lookup returns CDR1 LNHNV and CDR2 YYDKDF (reference sequence). This CDR3 is 16 amino acids long. The data were taken from a study of monozygotic twins with inflammatory bowel disease. Someone took a 2.5 ml blood sample from each of the donors. The study subjected TCRalpha and TCRbeta cDNA to two nested PCRs of approximately 17 and 9 cycles. TCRdb reanalyzed the 5' RACE reads, giving one entry per CDR3 protein sequence and no DNA. In total, the table holds a few hundred thousand distinct CDR3 sequences. The receptor was derived from a human donor with ulcerative colitis or Crohn's disease, or a healthy co-twin of an affected twin (not recorded which). This sequence joins TRBV15 and TRBJ2-4; TCRdb indicates TRBD1, and absent DNA this call remains unverified. The sequenced sample was blood. CDR3 sequence reads: CATSREGGVTKNIQYF.